What follows are 15 T cell receptor beta chains derived from one specimen sequenced in a study of identical twins. TCRdb independently ran MiXCR on the 5' RACE reads; one entry per CDR3 protein. Of roughly 700,000 distinct CDR3 sequences in the sample, around 8.6% were seen once. A further study also used this sample, focusing on yellow fever vaccine responses in identical twins.

What was sequenced was PBMCs. These receptors were taken from a woman aged 18 to 35 in good health.

A few counts support this clonotype. The J gene is TRBJ2-7, the V gene TRBV15; 9 nucleotides align to TRBD1. Germline values: CDR1 LNHNV, CDR2 YYDKDF (reference sequence). There are 15 residues in the CDR3. V lost 0 bases to trimming and J lost 9 bases; unmatched junction nucleotides: 9. The CDR3 bases are TGTGCCACCAGCAGAGAAAGGGACAGGGTGGAATCGCAGTACTTC. Protein: CATSRERDRVESQYF.

This clonotype appeared many times. The CDR3: CASSVTPGTGELFF. Here the CDR3 DNA reads TGTGCCAGCAGCGTCACTCCGGGCACCGGGGAGCTGTTTTTT. The chain links TRBV7-9 to TRBJ2-2; no clear D gene. V was cut by 5 bases and J by 4 bases, with 11 bases left in between. The germline gives CDR1 SEHNR, CDR2 FQNEAQ (reference sequence). The CDR3 is 14 residues long.

The gene calls are TRBV19 and TRBJ2-4; 9 bases are shared with TRBD1. Germline CDR1 reads LNHDA; CDR2 reads SQIVND (reference sequence). This CDR3 region has 15 residues. V shed 5 bases and J 8 bases; nucleotides not matched to a gene: 10. This chain's CDR3 is CASSERGTGKDIQYF. The CDR3 DNA follows: TGTGCCAGTAGTGAGCGAGGGACAGGGAAGGACATTCAGTACTTC. The full variable domain, with the rest looked up from reference TRBV19 and TRBJ2-4, is DGGITQSPKYLFRKEGQNVTLSCEQNLNHDAMYWYRQDPGQGLRLIYYSQIVNDFQKGDIAEGYSVSREKKESFPLTVTSAQKNPTAFYLCASSERGTGKDIQYFGAGTRLSVL.

This clonotype came up many times. This chain links TRBV5-6 with TRBJ2-2, with 7 bases identical to TRBD1. The germline V gene has CDR1 SGHDT and CDR2 YYEEEE. The CDR3 runs to 17 residues. V dropped 0 bases and J dropped 0; count of bases not matched to a gene: 5. CDR3: CASSLDRGKPNTGELFF. The CDR3 nucleotides are TGTGCCAGCAGCTTGGACAGGGGAAAACCGAACACCGGGGAGCTGTTTTTT.

This clonotype was recorded at least ten times. J is TRBJ2-5 and V is TRBV29-1, with D tentatively TRBD1 (5 bases). The CDR3 extends over 13 amino acids. V gave up 2 bases and J gave up 3 bases, with 10 bases separating them. The germline V gene encodes CDR1 SQVTM and CDR2 ANQGSEA. CDR3 protein: CSVEYDSEETQYF. The CDR3, as DNA: TGCAGCGTTGAATATGACAGTGAAGAGACCCAGTACTTC.

In its sample, this clonotype was seen a few times. The chain carries TRBV28 and TRBJ2-1; 8 bases align to TRBD2. Germline CDR1 and CDR2: MDHEN and SYDVKM. Germline trimming cut 3 bases from V and 10 bases from J; bases unmatched to any gene: 17. The CDR3 loop spans 17 amino acids. This CDR3 is CASSFGGTLAGGIEQFF. CDR3 sequence (DNA): TGTGCCAGCAGTTTCGGCGGGACACTCGCGGGGGGCATCGAGCAGTTCTTC.

This clonotype was seen a few times. The chain recombines TRBV30 with TRBJ2-1, with 8 bases matching TRBD2. The V gene's germline CDR1 is GTSNPN and CDR2 SVGIG (reference sequence). Trimming removed 2 bases from V and 2 bases from J; junction bases left unmatched: 5. CDR3 size: 15 residues. CDR3 nucleotide sequence: TGTGCCTGGAGTCCGTCGACTAGCGCCTACAATGAGCAGTTCTTC. It translates to CAWSPSTSAYNEQFF.

This clonotype came up a few times. The chain couples TRBV4-3 to TRBJ2-1; perhaps D is TRBD1 or TRBD2 (5 bases each). The CDR3 has 15 residues. Trimming took 1 base from V and 4 from J, leaving 11 bases between them. Germline-derived CDR1 and CDR2 are LGHNA and YSLEER. CDR3 residues: CASSQVGTGYNEQFF. DNA for the CDR3: TGCGCCAGCAGCCAAGTCGGGACGGGATACAATGAGCAGTTCTTC.

The chain recombines TRBV6-2 or TRBV6-3 with TRBJ1-2; 7 bases match TRBD1. Germline CDR1 is MNHEY and CDR2 is SVGEGT. V shed 5 bases, J shed 0 bases, and the junction held 6 bases outside the gene matches. The CDR3 is 15 residues long. This CDR3 is CASSTGTAANYGYTF. The CDR3 nucleotides read TGTGCCAGCAGTACCGGGACAGCCGCTAACTATGGCTACACCTTC.

This rearrangement joins TRBV2 to TRBJ2-1; TRBD2 matches at 10 bases. The CDR3 runs 15 residues. Germline trimming cut 4 bases from V and 7 bases from J; bases unmatched to any gene: 7. CDR1 SNHLY and CDR2 FYNNEI come from the germline V gene. This CDR3 is CASSGPGLAPNEQFF. CDR3 DNA: TGTGCCAGCAGTGGCCCGGGACTAGCGCCTAATGAGCAGTTCTTC.

This chain uses TRBV28 with TRBJ2-7; TRBD1 matches at 8 bases. Unmatched junction bases numbered 5, after V lost 7 bases and J lost 3 bases. This CDR3 spans 13 amino acids. CDR1 and CDR2 from the germline V gene are MDHEN and SYDVKM. CDR3 in amino acids: CASTDRGSYEQYF. The CDR3 DNA follows: TGTGCCAGCACCGACAGGGGAAGCTACGAGCAGTACTTC.

This clonotype has a count of ten or more. V and J are TRBV18 and TRBJ2-7; D is perhaps TRBD1 (5 bases). Trimming left V 8 bases short and J 2 bases short, with 16 bases between. Germline assignment: CDR1 KGHSH and CDR2 LQKENI. The CDR3 is 14 residues long. The CDR3 sequence: CASSPTGTTYEQYF. For the CDR3, the DNA is TGTGCCAGCAGCCCAACAGGTACAACCTACGAGCAGTACTTC.

This clonotype has a count of ten or more. The V gene is TRBV12-3 or TRBV12-4, the J gene TRBJ2-3; tentative D call: TRBD2 (6 bases). Deletions cut 6 bases from V and 6 bases from J, with 19 bases between. CDR3 length: 15 amino acids. CDR3 nucleotide sequence: TGTGCCAGCAGCCCCGGGACTGGGGCGGCGGATACGCAGTATTTT. This sequence encodes CASSPGTGAADTQYF.

The chain carries TRBV5-1 and TRBJ2-4; 13 nucleotides line up with TRBD2. V lost 0 bases and J lost 6; bases outside the gene matches: 6. The germline V gene has CDR1 SGHRS and CDR2 YFSETQ. This CDR3 is 17 amino acids long. CDR3 amino acids: CASSLGPGLAGSNIQYF. CDR3 bases: TGCGCCAGCAGCTTGGGGCCGGGACTAGCGGGATCAAACATTCAGTACTTC. The whole variable domain, filled in from reference TRBV5-1 and TRBJ2-4, reads KAGVTQTPRYLIKTRGQQVTLSCSPISGHRSVSWYQQTPGQGLQFLFEYFSETQRNKGNFPGRFSGRQFSNSRSEMNVSTLELGDSALYLCASSLGPGLAGSNIQYFGAGTRLSVL.

This clonotype was observed a few times. The V gene is TRBV20-1, the J gene TRBJ1-5; D is perhaps TRBD1 (6 bases). V lost 6 bases and J 4 bases, leaving 16 bases between the germline ends. Germline assignment: CDR1 DFQATT and CDR2 SNEGSKA (reference sequence). This CDR3 has 14 amino acids. The CDR3 coding sequence is TGCAGTGCCCCCAACAGGGTCTCGAATCAGCCCCAGCATTTT. Translating it yields CSAPNRVSNQPQHF.